This T cell receptor (beta chain) was recorded in a study of cytotoxic CD8 clonotypes in ibrutinib-treated CLL. Whole-study context: Following treatment for a median roughly 12 months, range 6 to 36, response samples were then taken. Whole-study findings and limits: Collection times varied between progressing and sustained-remission patients. The public clonotypes identified were infrequent and showed contraction or stability on treatment. Baseline clonality exceeded age-matched healthy donors and tracked circulating CD8+ T-cell counts.

Data came from immunoSEQ multiplex PCR; TCRdb stores just in-frame clones and leaves some out. The table lists 52,000 or so clones, over 80% of them singletons. This clone has just a few counts. Its antigen remains unknown. The CDR3 length is 16 residues. The TCR was taken from a human donor with chronic lymphocytic leukemia. The rearrangement uses TRBV21-1 and TRBJ1-4; the table assigns TRBD1, which was not confirmed against the DNA. TRBV21-1 corresponds to a pseudogene. This material consisted of PBMCs, taken after 24 months of ibrutinib treatment. In DNA, the CDR3 is TGTGCCAGCAGCAAAGGGAGGGTCCAGGGGGCCGGAAAACTGTTTTTT. It is translated as CASSKGRVQGAGKLFF.